This T cell receptor (beta chain) was found in a study of shared clonotypes between healthy human individuals. Findings and caveats of the study: Clonotypes which were not shared had lower generation probabilities than clonotypes that all four donors shared.

Details on this clone: Its antigen is still unknown. Mismatch with germline at one junction end may stem from a read error.

TCRdb's table, derived via immunoSEQ multiplex PCR, lists solely in-frame clones and lacks some. The sample yields 730,000 or so clones, about two thirds seen once. The source material was memory CD4+ T cells sorted from blood. Subset reported: CD45RA-negative fraction. This receptor was obtained from a woman aged 25 to 39 in good health.

The CDR3 DNA is TGCAGTGCTAGAGTTGGGCGCGAGCCGTACTTC. It codes for CSARVGREPYF. The V gene is TRBV20-1, the J gene TRBJ2-7, with D hard to call. CDR1 DFQATT and CDR2 SNEGSKA come from the germline V gene (reference sequence). This CDR3 has 11 amino acids.